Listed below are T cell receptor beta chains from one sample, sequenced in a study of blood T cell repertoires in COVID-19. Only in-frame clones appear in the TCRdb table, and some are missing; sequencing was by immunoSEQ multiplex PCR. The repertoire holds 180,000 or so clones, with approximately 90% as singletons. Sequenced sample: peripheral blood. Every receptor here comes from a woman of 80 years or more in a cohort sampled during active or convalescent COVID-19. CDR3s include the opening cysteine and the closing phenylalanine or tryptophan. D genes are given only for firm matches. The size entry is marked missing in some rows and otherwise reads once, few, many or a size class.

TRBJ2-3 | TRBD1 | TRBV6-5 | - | TGTGCCACCACAGGGGGCTCGGCAGATACGCAGTATTTT | CATTGGSADTQYF
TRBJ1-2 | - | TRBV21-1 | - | TGTGCCAGCAGCCATACCAGATCCCACTCGAGACAGGGGCGTAGCTACACCTTC | CASSHTRSHSRQGRSYTF
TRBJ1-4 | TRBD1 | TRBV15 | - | TGTGCCACCAGCAGACCGGGACAGGGTTTAAGGCTGTTGGATGAAAAACTGTTTTTT | CATSRPGQGLRLLDEKLFF
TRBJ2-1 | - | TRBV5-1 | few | TGCGCCAGCAGCCCGTCGGGACACAGCTCCTACAATGAGCAGTTCTTC | CASSPSGHSSYNEQFF
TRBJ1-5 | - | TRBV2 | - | TGTGCCAGCAGTGGGGAGAACAATCAGCCCCAGCATTTT | CASSGENNQPQHF
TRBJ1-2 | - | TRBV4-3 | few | TGCGCCAGCAGCCAAGGCGAGGGTAGCTACACCTTC | CASSQGEGSYTF
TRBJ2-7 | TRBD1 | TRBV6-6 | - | TGTGCCAGCAGTCCCCGACAGGGGGTAACCTACGAGCAGTACTTC | CASSPRQGVTYEQYF
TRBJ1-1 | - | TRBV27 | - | TGTGCCAGCAGTTTAGCTCAGGAGAACACTGAAGCTTTCTTT | CASSLAQENTEAFF
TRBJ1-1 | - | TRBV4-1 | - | TGCGCCAGCAGCCAACAGGGGATTGTGTTATCGGACACTGAAGCTTTCTTT | CASSQQGIVLSDTEAFF
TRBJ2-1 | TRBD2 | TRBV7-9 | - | TGTGCCAGCAGCTTAGAACTAGCGGTCTACAATGAGCAGTTCTTC | CASSLELAVYNEQFF
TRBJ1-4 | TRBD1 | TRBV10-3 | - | TGTGCCATCAGTCCCAGGGGGAAGTTAGGTGGGGCAACTAATGAAAAACTGTTTTTT | CAISPRGKLGGATNEKLFF
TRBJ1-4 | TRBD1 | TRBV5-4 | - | TGTGCCAGCAGCCTACAGGGGGAGAATGAAAAACTGTTTTTT | CASSLQGENEKLFF
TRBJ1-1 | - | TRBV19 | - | TGTGCCAGTACCCCCCTAGGTGGGGGGAATTGGGTGAACACTGAAGCTTTCTTT | CASTPLGGGNWVNTEAFF
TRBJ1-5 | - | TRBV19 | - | TGTGCCAGTAGTATCATCAGGGTAGGCAATCAGCCCCAGCATTTT | CASSIIRVGNQPQHF
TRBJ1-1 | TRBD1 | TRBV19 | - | TGTGCCAGTAGTACCCTGCCGGGACAGGGAGGGAGAGGGACTGAAGCTTTCTTT | CASSTLPGQGGRGTEAFF
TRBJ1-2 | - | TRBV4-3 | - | TGCGCCAGCAGCCAAGATTTAGGGAGAGAGGACTATGGCTACACCTTC | CASSQDLGREDYGYTF
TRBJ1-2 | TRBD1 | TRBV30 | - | TGTGCCTGGAGTAGGACAGGGACGGACTATGGCTACACCTTC | CAWSRTGTDYGYTF
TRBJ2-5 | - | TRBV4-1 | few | TGCGCCAGCAGCCTCCTTCTCCAAGAGACCCAGTACTTC | CASSLLLQETQYF
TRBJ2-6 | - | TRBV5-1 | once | TGCGCCAGCAGCTTGGCAGTGACAGGGGCCAACGTCCTGACTTTC | CASSLAVTGANVLTF
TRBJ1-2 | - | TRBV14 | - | TGTGCCAGCAGCCAAGATATGGACAGACTTTATGGCTACACCTTC | CASSQDMDRLYGYTF
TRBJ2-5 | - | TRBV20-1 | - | TGCAGTGCTCAACAAGAGACCCAGTACTTC | CSAQQETQYF
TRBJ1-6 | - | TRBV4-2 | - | TGTGCCAGCAGCCTTGTACTTGGGAAGGACAGCCGCAATTCACCCCTCCACTTT | CASSLVLGKDSRNSPLHF
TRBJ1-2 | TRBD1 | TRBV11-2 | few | TGTGCCAGCAGCTTCGGGACAGGTGGCTATGGCTACACCTTC | CASSFGTGGYGYTF
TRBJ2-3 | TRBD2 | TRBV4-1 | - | TGCGCCAGCAGCCGGCTTCTAGCGGGAGTTCGGACAGATACGCAGTATTTT | CASSRLLAGVRTDTQYF
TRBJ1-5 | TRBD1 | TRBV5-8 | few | TGTGCCACCCGCGGACAGGTTCCAAATCAGCCCCAGCATTTT | CATRGQVPNQPQHF
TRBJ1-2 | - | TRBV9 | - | TGTGCCAGCAGCGTAGAGGTCGGGGCGGGGTTATCCAACTATGGCTACACCTTC | CASSVEVGAGLSNYGYTF
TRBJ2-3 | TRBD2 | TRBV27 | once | TGTGCCAGCAGTTTATTGCGGGGGGTAGGCACAGATACGCAGTATTTT | CASSLLRGVGTDTQYF
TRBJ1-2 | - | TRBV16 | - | TGTGCCAGCAGCTCATTACAGGGAAAAGGCTACACCTTC | CASSSLQGKGYTF
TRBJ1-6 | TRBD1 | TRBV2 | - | TGTGCCAGCAGGGCCGGACAGGGCGTTGGTTCACCCCTCCACTTT | CASRAGQGVGSPLHF
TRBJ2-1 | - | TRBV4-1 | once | TGCGCCAGCAGCCAACTGAATGAGCAGTTCTTC | CASSQLNEQFF
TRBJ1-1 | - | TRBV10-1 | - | TGCGCCAGCAGTGATCGGAGACAGCTGCCAAAGAACACTGAAGCTTTCTTT | CASSDRRQLPKNTEAFF